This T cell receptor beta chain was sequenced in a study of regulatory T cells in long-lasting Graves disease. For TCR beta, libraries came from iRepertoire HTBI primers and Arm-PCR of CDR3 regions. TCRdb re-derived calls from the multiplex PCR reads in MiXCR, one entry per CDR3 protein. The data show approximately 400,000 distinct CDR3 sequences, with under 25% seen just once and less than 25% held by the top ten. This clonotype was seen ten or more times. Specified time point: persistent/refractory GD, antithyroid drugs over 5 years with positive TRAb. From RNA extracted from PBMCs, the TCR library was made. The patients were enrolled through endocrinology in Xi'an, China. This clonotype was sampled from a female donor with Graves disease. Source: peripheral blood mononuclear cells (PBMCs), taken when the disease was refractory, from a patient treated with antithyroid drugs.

This chain's CDR3 is CASLVDSHTGELFF. The CDR3 DNA reads as TGTGCCAGCCTCGTTGACAGCCACACCGGGGAGCTGTTTTTT. This chain joins TRBV2 and TRBJ2-2; D is perhaps TRBD1 (5 bases). Per the germline V gene, CDR1 is SNHLY and CDR2 is FYNNEI. CDR3 size: 14 residues. The V end lost 8 bases, the J end lost 3 bases, and 13 bases lay between the germline ends.